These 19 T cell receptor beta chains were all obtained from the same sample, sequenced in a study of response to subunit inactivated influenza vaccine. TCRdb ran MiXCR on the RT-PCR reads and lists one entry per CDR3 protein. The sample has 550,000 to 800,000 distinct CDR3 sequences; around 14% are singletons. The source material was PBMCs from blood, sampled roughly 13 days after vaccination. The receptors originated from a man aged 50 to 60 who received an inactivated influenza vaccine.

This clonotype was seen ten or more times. The CDR3 bases are TGTGCCAGCAGTCGACTAGCGGGGAATAGAGCGTCCGGGGAGCTGTTTTTT. Amino acids: CASSRLAGNRASGELFF. The chain carries TRBV27 and TRBJ2-2; 11 nucleotides match TRBD2. The germline V gene encodes CDR1 MNHEY and CDR2 SMNVEV (reference sequence). This CDR3 is 17 amino acids long. The V segment lost 5 bases and the J segment 6 bases; nucleotides outside the gene matches: 11.

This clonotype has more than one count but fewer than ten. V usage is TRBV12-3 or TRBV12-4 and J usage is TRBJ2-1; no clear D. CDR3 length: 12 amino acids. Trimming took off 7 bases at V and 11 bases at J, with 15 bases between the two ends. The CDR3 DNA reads TGTGCCAGCATGCGCACCCCCGCCCAGCAGTTCTTC. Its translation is CASMRTPAQQFF.

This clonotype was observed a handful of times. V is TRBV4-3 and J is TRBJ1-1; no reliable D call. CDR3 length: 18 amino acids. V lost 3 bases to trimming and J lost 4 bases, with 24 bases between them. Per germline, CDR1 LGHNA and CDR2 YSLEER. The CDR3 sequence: CASSHSPRKEGRGTEAFF. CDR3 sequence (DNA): TGCGCCAGCAGCCACTCCCCTCGTAAGGAGGGAAGAGGCACTGAAGCTTTCTTT.

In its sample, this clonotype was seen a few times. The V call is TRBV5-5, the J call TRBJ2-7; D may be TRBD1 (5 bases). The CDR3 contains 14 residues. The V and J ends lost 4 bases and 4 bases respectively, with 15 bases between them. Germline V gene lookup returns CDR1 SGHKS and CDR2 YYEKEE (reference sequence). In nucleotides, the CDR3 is TGTGCCAGCAGCCTGATGACAGCCTCGTACGAGCAGTACTTC. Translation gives CASSLMTASYEQYF.

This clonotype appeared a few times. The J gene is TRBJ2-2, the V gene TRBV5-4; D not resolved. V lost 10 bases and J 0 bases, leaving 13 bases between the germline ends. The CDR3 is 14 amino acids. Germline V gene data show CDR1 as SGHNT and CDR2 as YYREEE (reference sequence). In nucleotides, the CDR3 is TGTGCCCTCACCGGCGCCGCGAACACCGGGGAGCTGTTTTTT. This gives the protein CALTGAANTGELFF.

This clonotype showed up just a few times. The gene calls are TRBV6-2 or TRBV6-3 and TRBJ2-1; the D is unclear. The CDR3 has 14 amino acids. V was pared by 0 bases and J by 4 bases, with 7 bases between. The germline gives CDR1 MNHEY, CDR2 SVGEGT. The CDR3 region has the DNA TGTGCCAGCAGTTACTCGACCAGTTACAATGAGCAGTTCTTC. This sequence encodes CASSYSTSYNEQFF.

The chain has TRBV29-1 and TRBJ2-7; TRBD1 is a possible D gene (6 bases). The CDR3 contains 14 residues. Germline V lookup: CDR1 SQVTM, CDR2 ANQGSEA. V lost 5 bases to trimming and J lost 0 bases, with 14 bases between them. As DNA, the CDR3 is TGCAGCGTTCAAATACAGGGTCGCTCCTACGAGCAGTACTTC. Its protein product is CSVQIQGRSYEQYF.

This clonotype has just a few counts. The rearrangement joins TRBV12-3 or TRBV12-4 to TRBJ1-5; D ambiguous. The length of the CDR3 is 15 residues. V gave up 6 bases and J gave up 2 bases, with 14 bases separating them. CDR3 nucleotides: TGTGCCAGCAGCCGGGCGACAAGGGGCAATCAGCCCCAGCATTTT. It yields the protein CASSRATRGNQPQHF.

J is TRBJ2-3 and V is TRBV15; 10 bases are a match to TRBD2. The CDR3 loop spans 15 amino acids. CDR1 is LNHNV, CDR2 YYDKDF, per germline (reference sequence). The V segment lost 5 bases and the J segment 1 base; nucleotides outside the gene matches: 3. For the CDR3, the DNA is TGTGCCACCAGCCAACTAGCGGGGCGCACAGATACGCAGTATTTT. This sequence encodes CATSQLAGRTDTQYF.

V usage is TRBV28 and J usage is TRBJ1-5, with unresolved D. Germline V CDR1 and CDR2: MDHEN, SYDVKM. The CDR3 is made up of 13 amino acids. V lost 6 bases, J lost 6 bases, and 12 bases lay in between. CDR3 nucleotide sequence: TGTGCCAGCAGCTCAACCTGGGGTCAGCCCCAGCATTTT. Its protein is CASSSTWGQPQHF.

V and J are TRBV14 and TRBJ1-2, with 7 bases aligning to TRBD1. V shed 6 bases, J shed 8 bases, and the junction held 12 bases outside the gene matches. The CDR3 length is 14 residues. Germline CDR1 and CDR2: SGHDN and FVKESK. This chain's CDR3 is CASRSGTATGGYTF. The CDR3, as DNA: TGTGCCAGCAGATCCGGAACAGCGACAGGGGGCTACACCTTC.

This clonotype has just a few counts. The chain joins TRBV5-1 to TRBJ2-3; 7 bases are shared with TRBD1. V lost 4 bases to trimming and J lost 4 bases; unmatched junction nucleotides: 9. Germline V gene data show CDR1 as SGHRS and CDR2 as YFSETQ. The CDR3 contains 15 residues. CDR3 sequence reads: CASSLRDSRADTQYF. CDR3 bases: TGCGCCAGCAGCCTCCGGGACAGTCGTGCAGATACGCAGTATTTT.

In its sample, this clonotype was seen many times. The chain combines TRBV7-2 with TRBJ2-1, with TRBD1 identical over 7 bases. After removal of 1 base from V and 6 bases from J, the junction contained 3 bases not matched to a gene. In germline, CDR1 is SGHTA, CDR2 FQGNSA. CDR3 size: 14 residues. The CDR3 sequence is CASSLERQGNEQFF. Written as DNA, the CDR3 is TGTGCCAGCAGCTTAGAACGACAGGGCAATGAGCAGTTCTTC.

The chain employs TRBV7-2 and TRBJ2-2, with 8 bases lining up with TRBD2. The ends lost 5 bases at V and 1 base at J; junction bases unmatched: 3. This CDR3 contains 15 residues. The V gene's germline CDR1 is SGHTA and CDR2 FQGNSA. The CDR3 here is CASSSGGGNTGELFF. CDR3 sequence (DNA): TGTGCCAGCAGCAGCGGGGGCGGGAACACCGGGGAGCTGTTTTTT.

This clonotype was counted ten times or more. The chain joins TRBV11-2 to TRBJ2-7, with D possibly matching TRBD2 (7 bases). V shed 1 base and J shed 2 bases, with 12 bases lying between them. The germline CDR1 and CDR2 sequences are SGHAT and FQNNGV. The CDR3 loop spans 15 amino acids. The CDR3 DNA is TGTGCCAGCAGCTTAGGGCCCGGGGGGCCCTACGAGCAGTACTTC. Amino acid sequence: CASSLGPGGPYEQYF.

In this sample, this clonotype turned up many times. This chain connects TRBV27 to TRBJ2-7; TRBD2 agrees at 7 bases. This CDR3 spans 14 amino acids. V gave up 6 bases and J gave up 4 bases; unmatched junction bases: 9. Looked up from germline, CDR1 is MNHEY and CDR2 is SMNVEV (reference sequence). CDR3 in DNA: TGTGCCAGCAGCTTGGGAGGGACGACTTACGAGCAGTACTTC. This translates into CASSLGGTTYEQYF.

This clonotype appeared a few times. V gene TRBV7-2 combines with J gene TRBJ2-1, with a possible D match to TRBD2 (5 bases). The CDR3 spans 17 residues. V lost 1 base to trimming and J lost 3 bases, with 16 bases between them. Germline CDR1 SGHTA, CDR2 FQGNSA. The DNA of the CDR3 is TGTGCCAGCAGCTTAGGATGGGAGACTTCCTACTACAATGAGCAGTTCTTC. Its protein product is CASSLGWETSYYNEQFF. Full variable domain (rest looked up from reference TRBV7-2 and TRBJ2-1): GAGVSQSPSNKVTEKGKDVELRCDPISGHTALYWYRQSLGQGLEFLIYFQGNSAPDKSGLPSDRFSAERTGGSVSTLTIQRTQQEDSAVYLCASSLGWETSYYNEQFFGPGTRLTVL.

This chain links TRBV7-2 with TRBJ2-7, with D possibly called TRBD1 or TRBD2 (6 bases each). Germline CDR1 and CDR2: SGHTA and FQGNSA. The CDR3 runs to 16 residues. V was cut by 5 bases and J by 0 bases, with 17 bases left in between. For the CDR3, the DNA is TGTGCCAGCAGCCCCGAGGGGGGCACCAACTCCTACGAGCAGTACTTC. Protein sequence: CASSPEGGTNSYEQYF.

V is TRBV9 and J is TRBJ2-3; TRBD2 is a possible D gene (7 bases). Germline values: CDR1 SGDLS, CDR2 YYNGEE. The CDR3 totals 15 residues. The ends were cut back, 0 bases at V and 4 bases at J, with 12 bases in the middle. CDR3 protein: CASSVGGGPADTQYF. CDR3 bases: TGTGCCAGCAGCGTAGGGGGGGGGCCGGCAGATACGCAGTATTTT.